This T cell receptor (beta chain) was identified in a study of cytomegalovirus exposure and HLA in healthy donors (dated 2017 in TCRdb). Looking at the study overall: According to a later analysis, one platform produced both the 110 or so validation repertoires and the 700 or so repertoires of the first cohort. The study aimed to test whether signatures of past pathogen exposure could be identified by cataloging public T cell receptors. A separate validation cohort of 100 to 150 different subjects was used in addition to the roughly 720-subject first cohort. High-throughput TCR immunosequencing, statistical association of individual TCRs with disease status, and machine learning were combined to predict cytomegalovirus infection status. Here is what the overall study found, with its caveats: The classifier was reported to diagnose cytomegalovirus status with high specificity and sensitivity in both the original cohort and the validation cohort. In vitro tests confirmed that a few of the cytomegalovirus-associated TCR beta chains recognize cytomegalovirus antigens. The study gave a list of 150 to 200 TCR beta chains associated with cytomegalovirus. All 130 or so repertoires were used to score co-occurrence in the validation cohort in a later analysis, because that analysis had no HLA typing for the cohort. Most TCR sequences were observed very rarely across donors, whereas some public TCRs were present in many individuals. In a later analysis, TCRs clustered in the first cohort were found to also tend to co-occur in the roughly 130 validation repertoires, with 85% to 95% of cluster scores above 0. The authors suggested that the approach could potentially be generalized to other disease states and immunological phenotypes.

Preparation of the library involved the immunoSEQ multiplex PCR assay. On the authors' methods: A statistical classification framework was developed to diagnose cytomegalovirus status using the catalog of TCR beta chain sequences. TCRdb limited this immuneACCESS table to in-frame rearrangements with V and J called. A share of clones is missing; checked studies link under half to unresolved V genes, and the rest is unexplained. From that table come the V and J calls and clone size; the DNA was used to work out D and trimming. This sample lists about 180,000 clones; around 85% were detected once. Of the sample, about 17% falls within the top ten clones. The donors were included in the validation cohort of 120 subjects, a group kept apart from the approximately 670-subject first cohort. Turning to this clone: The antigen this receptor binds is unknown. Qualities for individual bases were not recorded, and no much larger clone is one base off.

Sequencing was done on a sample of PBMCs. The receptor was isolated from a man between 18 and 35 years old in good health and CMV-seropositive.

This receptor carries the CDR3 CASGTTQFF. Read as DNA, the sequence is TGTGCCAGCGGGACAACGCAGTTCTTC. The chain is assembled from TRBV28 and TRBJ2-1, with TRBD1 as a weak D call on 6 bases. V is clipped by 8 bases and J by 12 bases, and the sequence between their germline boundaries is 8 bases long. The CDR3 sequence holds 9 residues, the cysteine and phenylalanine included. CDR3 DNA is the only sequence kept; it has 27 bases, read in frame from the first base. As encoded in the germline V gene, CDR1 is MDHEN while CDR2 is SYDVKM.